These T cell receptor beta chains were read from a single sample in a study of blood T cell repertoires in COVID-19. Clones were sequenced by immunoSEQ multiplex PCR, and TCRdb holds only the in-frame ones, with some missing. The table has roughly 280,000 clones, roughly 90% seen once. The source material was peripheral blood. The receptors come from a woman aged 25 to 45 with COVID-19, enrolled during active disease. Each CDR3 is given with its conserved first and last residue. Fields, in order: CDR3 protein, CDR3 DNA, D gene, J gene, V gene, CDR3 length, clone size. D genes are given only for firm matches. For some rows the clone size is stated as once, few or many, or as a class when expanded; others skip it.

cdr3_aa: CASRPYGRGSTDTQYF; cdr3_nt: TGTGCCAGCAGACCTTATGGGCGGGGGAGCACAGATACGCAGTATTTT; d_call: TRBD2; j_call: TRBJ2-3; v_call: TRBV6-6; cdr3_length: 16; clone_size: .
cdr3_aa: CASSQGAPGAHEAFF; cdr3_nt: TGTGCCAGCAGCCAAGGGGCCCCAGGGGCGCACGAGGCTTTCTTT; d_call: .; j_call: TRBJ1-1; v_call: TRBV3-1/TRBV3-2; cdr3_length: 15; clone_size: .
cdr3_aa: CASSPGGSGAAGELFF; cdr3_nt: TGCGCCAGCAGCCCCGGGGGGAGCGGGGCTGCTGGGGAGCTGTTTTTT; d_call: TRBD2; j_call: TRBJ2-2; v_call: TRBV4-1; cdr3_length: 16; clone_size: once
cdr3_aa: CASLVGGNTGELFF; cdr3_nt: TGTGCCAGCCTAGTGGGGGGGAACACCGGGGAGCTGTTTTTT; d_call: .; j_call: TRBJ2-2; v_call: TRBV2; cdr3_length: 14; clone_size: .
cdr3_aa: CASSPGQNEQYF; cdr3_nt: TGTGCCAGCAGCCCGGGACAGAACGAGCAGTACTTC; d_call: TRBD1; j_call: TRBJ2-7; v_call: TRBV7-9; cdr3_length: 12; clone_size: .
cdr3_aa: CASSPQRTPHTGELFF; cdr3_nt: TGTGCCAGCTCACCACAGAGGACTCCCCACACCGGGGAGCTGTTTTTT; d_call: .; j_call: TRBJ2-2; v_call: TRBV18; cdr3_length: 16; clone_size: .
cdr3_aa: CASTSGNTEAFF; cdr3_nt: TGTGCCAGCACCTCAGGGAACACTGAAGCTTTCTTT; d_call: .; j_call: TRBJ1-1; v_call: TRBV28; cdr3_length: 12; clone_size: .
cdr3_aa: CASSRAGALAFF; cdr3_nt: TGTGCCAGCAGTCGCGCCGGTGCGTTAGCTTTCTTT; d_call: .; j_call: TRBJ1-1; v_call: TRBV12-3/TRBV12-4; cdr3_length: 12; clone_size: .
cdr3_aa: CAWGQTGSGANVLTF; cdr3_nt: TGTGCCTGGGGACAAACAGGGTCTGGGGCCAACGTCCTGACTTTC; d_call: .; j_call: TRBJ2-6; v_call: TRBV30; cdr3_length: 15; clone_size: .
cdr3_aa: CASSYSGLHVWYF; cdr3_nt: TGTGCCAGCAGTTACTCGGGCTTACACGTTTGGTATTTT; d_call: .; j_call: TRBJ2-3; v_call: TRBV6-5; cdr3_length: 13; clone_size: .
cdr3_aa: CAWSLTNEKLFF; cdr3_nt: TGTGCCTGGAGTCTAACTAATGAAAAACTGTTTTTT; d_call: .; j_call: TRBJ1-4; v_call: TRBV30; cdr3_length: 12; clone_size: .
cdr3_aa: CASSGQANYGYTF; cdr3_nt: TGTGCCAGCAGCGGACAGGCTAACTATGGCTACACCTTC; d_call: TRBD1; j_call: TRBJ1-2; v_call: TRBV2; cdr3_length: 13; clone_size: .
cdr3_aa: CASSSMTQGAGETQYF; cdr3_nt: TGCGCCAGCAGCTCAATGACGCAGGGGGCAGGGGAGACCCAGTACTTC; d_call: TRBD1; j_call: TRBJ2-5; v_call: TRBV5-1; cdr3_length: 16; clone_size: .
cdr3_aa: CASSQDLNSHYEQYF; cdr3_nt: TGTGCCAGCAGCCAAGATCTAAACAGCCACTACGAGCAGTACTTC; d_call: .; j_call: TRBJ2-7; v_call: TRBV3-1/TRBV3-2; cdr3_length: 15; clone_size: .
cdr3_aa: CASSIGGGAGTEAFF; cdr3_nt: TGTGCCAGTAGTATAGGGGGGGGCGCGGGCACTGAAGCTTTCTTT; d_call: .; j_call: TRBJ1-1; v_call: TRBV19; cdr3_length: 15; clone_size: .
cdr3_aa: CASSLSGLAGGNEQFF; cdr3_nt: TGTGCCAGCAGTCTCTCGGGACTAGCGGGAGGCAATGAGCAGTTCTTC; d_call: TRBD2; j_call: TRBJ2-1; v_call: TRBV6-6; cdr3_length: 16; clone_size: .
cdr3_aa: CASSSTSGHHYEQYF; cdr3_nt: TGTGCCAGCAGCTCAACCTCGGGACACCATTACGAGCAGTACTTC; d_call: .; j_call: TRBJ2-7; v_call: TRBV7-9; cdr3_length: 15; clone_size: .
cdr3_aa: CASSHLGTGGTIQGYTF; cdr3_nt: TGCGCCAGCAGCCACCTGGGGACAGGGGGTACAATTCAGGGCTACACCTTC; d_call: TRBD1; j_call: TRBJ1-2; v_call: TRBV5-1; cdr3_length: 17; clone_size: .
cdr3_aa: CASSLYRNRVASRGEQYF; cdr3_nt: TGTGCCAGCAGCTTGTACCGTAACAGGGTGGCCAGCCGGGGCGAGCAGTACTTC; d_call: .; j_call: TRBJ2-7; v_call: TRBV5-6; cdr3_length: 18; clone_size: .
cdr3_aa: CASSATGGWNEQFF; cdr3_nt: TGTGCCAGCAGCGCTACAGGGGGCTGGAATGAGCAGTTCTTC; d_call: TRBD1; j_call: TRBJ2-1; v_call: TRBV9; cdr3_length: 14; clone_size: once
cdr3_aa: CASSPPVGGPGGYTF; cdr3_nt: TGTGCCAGCAGCCCACCCGTGGGGGGGCCGGGAGGCTACACCTTC; d_call: .; j_call: TRBJ1-2; v_call: TRBV6-2/TRBV6-3; cdr3_length: 15; clone_size: .
cdr3_aa: CSVGQGTEAFF; cdr3_nt: TGCAGCGTTGGACAGGGAACTGAAGCTTTCTTT; d_call: TRBD1; j_call: TRBJ1-1; v_call: TRBV29-1; cdr3_length: 11; clone_size: .
cdr3_aa: CASSLDGRERGLNEQFF; cdr3_nt: TGTGCCAGCAGCTTAGATGGGCGGGAGAGGGGCCTCAATGAGCAGTTCTTC; d_call: TRBD2; j_call: TRBJ2-1; v_call: TRBV11-3; cdr3_length: 17; clone_size: .
cdr3_aa: CASSYSERGSYEQYF; cdr3_nt: TGTGCCAGCAGTTACTCGGAAAGGGGGTCCTACGAGCAGTACTTC; d_call: .; j_call: TRBJ2-7; v_call: TRBV6-5; cdr3_length: 15; clone_size: once
cdr3_aa: CASSSDRGADTQYF; cdr3_nt: TGTGCCAGCAGCTCTGACAGGGGCGCAGATACGCAGTATTTT; d_call: TRBD1; j_call: TRBJ2-3; v_call: TRBV5-8; cdr3_length: 14; clone_size: .
cdr3_aa: CASSSPGLALREQYF; cdr3_nt: TGTGCCAGCAGCTCCCCGGGACTAGCGCTTCGGGAGCAGTACTTC; d_call: TRBD2; j_call: TRBJ2-7; v_call: TRBV7-2; cdr3_length: 15; clone_size: .
cdr3_aa: CASSSGTNFAKNIQYF; cdr3_nt: TGTGCCAGCAGTTCCGGGACAAATTTTGCCAAAAACATTCAGTACTTC; d_call: .; j_call: TRBJ2-4; v_call: TRBV6-5; cdr3_length: 16; clone_size: .
cdr3_aa: CAWSVLSTGPNTEAFF; cdr3_nt: TGTGCCTGGAGTGTCCTATCAACAGGGCCGAACACTGAAGCTTTCTTT; d_call: .; j_call: TRBJ1-1; v_call: TRBV30; cdr3_length: 16; clone_size: .
cdr3_aa: CASSPPRLAGQGSEQFF; cdr3_nt: TGTGCCAGCTCACCCCCTCGACTAGCGGGACAGGGGAGTGAGCAGTTCTTC; d_call: .; j_call: TRBJ2-1; v_call: TRBV18; cdr3_length: 17; clone_size: .
cdr3_aa: CASSVGRGNLYEQYF; cdr3_nt: TGTGCCAGCAGCGTAGGCAGGGGAAACCTCTACGAGCAGTACTTC; d_call: .; j_call: TRBJ2-7; v_call: TRBV9; cdr3_length: 15; clone_size: .
cdr3_aa: CASSLDEGTSGRASGANVLTF; cdr3_nt: TGCGCCAGCAGCTTGGATGAAGGGACTAGCGGGAGGGCCTCAGGGGCCAACGTCCTGACTTTC; d_call: TRBD2; j_call: TRBJ2-6; v_call: TRBV5-1; cdr3_length: 21; clone_size: .
cdr3_aa: CAISEVSGEREQYF; cdr3_nt: TGTGCCATCAGTGAGGTTTCAGGGGAACGCGAGCAGTACTTC; d_call: .; j_call: TRBJ2-7; v_call: TRBV10-3; cdr3_length: 14; clone_size: .
cdr3_aa: CAWTPRWGGNQPQHF; cdr3_nt: TGTGCCTGGACCCCCCGGTGGGGAGGCAATCAGCCCCAGCATTTT; d_call: .; j_call: TRBJ1-5; v_call: TRBV30; cdr3_length: 15; clone_size: .
cdr3_aa: CAWRGGGATNEKLFF; cdr3_nt: TGTGCCTGGAGGGGAGGGGGGGCAACTAATGAAAAACTGTTTTTT; d_call: .; j_call: TRBJ1-4; v_call: TRBV30; cdr3_length: 15; clone_size: .
cdr3_aa: CASTRTGGNTEAFF; cdr3_nt: TGTGCCAGTACCCGGACAGGGGGAAACACTGAAGCTTTCTTT; d_call: TRBD1; j_call: TRBJ1-1; v_call: TRBV19; cdr3_length: 14; clone_size: .
cdr3_aa: CASRRVEAGELFF; cdr3_nt: TGTGCCAGCAGACGGGTGGAGGCCGGGGAGCTGTTTTTT; d_call: .; j_call: TRBJ2-2; v_call: TRBV6-5; cdr3_length: 13; clone_size: .
cdr3_aa: CASSISGRGIDEQYF; cdr3_nt: TGTGCCAGTAGTATAAGTGGCAGGGGGATTGACGAGCAGTACTTC; d_call: TRBD1; j_call: TRBJ2-7; v_call: TRBV19; cdr3_length: 15; clone_size: .
cdr3_aa: CSVGEYGYTF; cdr3_nt: TGCAGCGTTGGGGAGTATGGCTACACCTTC; d_call: .; j_call: TRBJ1-2; v_call: TRBV29-1; cdr3_length: 10; clone_size: .
cdr3_aa: CATSDSGTHSARETQYF; cdr3_nt: TGTGCCACCAGTGACTCCGGGACTCACTCGGCCAGGGAGACCCAGTACTTC; d_call: .; j_call: TRBJ2-5; v_call: TRBV24-1; cdr3_length: 17; clone_size: .
cdr3_aa: CSVEVGRGVYNEQFF; cdr3_nt: TGCAGCGTTGAAGTTGGGAGGGGTGTATACAATGAGCAGTTCTTC; d_call: TRBD2; j_call: TRBJ2-1; v_call: TRBV29-1; cdr3_length: 15; clone_size: .
cdr3_aa: CASSESTGVTEAFF; cdr3_nt: TGTGCCAGCAGTGAATCGACAGGGGTGACTGAAGCTTTCTTT; d_call: TRBD1; j_call: TRBJ1-1; v_call: TRBV25-1; cdr3_length: 14; clone_size: .
cdr3_aa: CATSMAGGVETQYF; cdr3_nt: TGTGCCACCAGCATGGCAGGGGGTGTGGAGACCCAGTACTTC; d_call: TRBD1; j_call: TRBJ2-5; v_call: TRBV15; cdr3_length: 14; clone_size: .
cdr3_aa: CASSQTDRVGEKLFF; cdr3_nt: TGCGCCAGCAGCCAGACGGACAGGGTGGGGGAAAAACTGTTTTTT; d_call: TRBD1; j_call: TRBJ1-4; v_call: TRBV4-1; cdr3_length: 15; clone_size: .
cdr3_aa: CAISPGLAGGGMGSQYF; cdr3_nt: TGTGCCATCAGTCCGGGACTAGCGGGTGGGGGGATGGGATCCCAGTACTTC; d_call: TRBD2; j_call: TRBJ2-5; v_call: TRBV10-3; cdr3_length: 17; clone_size: .